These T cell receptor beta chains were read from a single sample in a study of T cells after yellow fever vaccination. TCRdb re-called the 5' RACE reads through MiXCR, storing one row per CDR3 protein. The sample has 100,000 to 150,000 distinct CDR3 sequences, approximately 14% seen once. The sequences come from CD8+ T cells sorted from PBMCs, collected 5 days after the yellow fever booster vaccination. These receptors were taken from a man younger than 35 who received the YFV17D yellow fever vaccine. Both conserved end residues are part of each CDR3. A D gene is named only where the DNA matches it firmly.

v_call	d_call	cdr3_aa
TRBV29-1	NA	CSAGGGDIQYF
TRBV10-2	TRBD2	CASHAGVYEQYF
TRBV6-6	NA	CASSLRDWTTWDEQFF
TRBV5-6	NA	CASSPGMNEQYF
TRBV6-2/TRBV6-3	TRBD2	CASGMLAGALLPDTQYF
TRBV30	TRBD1	CAWNDRAPYEQYF
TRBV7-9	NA	CASGRALEQYF
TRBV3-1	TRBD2	CASRLGLAIETQYF
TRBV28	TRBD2	CASSLDGGAYNEQFF
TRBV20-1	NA	CSARDLQNYGYTF
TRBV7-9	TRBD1	CASSAIQGTNEKLFF
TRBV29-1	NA	CSVEDDPGGRANYGYTF
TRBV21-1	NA	CASSKGPRGCETQYF
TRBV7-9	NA	CASSSFRDELFGYTF
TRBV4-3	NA	CASSQDGQRKNIQYF
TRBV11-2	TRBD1	CASSLDNLGQGGTDTQYF
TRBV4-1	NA	CASSQVGVGSHGYTF
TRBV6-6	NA	CASSYSDGPLGFTEAFF
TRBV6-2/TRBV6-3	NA	CASSYTEFRQFF
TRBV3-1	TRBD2	CASSPGGVTGSYEQYF
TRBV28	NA	CASSLRGGAATEAFF
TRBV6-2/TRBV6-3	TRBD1	CASSYSTRTGGEKLFF
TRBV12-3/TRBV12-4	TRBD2	CASSTSGPLNEQFF